These 14 T cell receptor beta chains were all obtained from the same sample, sequenced in a study of cytomegalovirus exposure and HLA in healthy donors. Here immunoSEQ multiplex PCR was the method, and the copy in TCRdb shows in-frame clones only, minus some. The table lists about 95,000 clones, around 85% of them singletons. The sample taken for sequencing was PBMCs. These receptors were collected from a man between 18 and 29 years old in good health and CMV-seropositive.

V usage is TRBV5-1 and J usage is TRBJ2-7; TRBD2 aligns across 9 bases. Germline trimming cut 7 bases from V and 0 bases from J; bases unmatched to any gene: 2. CDR1 and CDR2 (germline): SGHRS, YFSETQ. CDR3 size: 13 residues. CDR3 nucleotide sequence: TGCGCCAGCGCGGGGGGGAGCTCCTACGAGCAGTACTTC. Translating gives CASAGGSSYEQYF.

The chain combines TRBV5-4 with TRBJ1-1, with unresolved D. Trimming pared 4 bases from V and 2 bases from J, leaving 12 bases between. Germline V lookup: CDR1 SGHNT, CDR2 YYREEE (reference sequence). There are 14 residues in the CDR3. The CDR3 reads CASSTEEPNTEAFF. Here the CDR3 DNA reads TGTGCCAGCAGCACGGAGGAACCTAACACTGAAGCTTTCTTT.

The rearrangement links TRBV28 to TRBJ2-7; 7 bases line up with TRBD2. This CDR3 spans 13 amino acids. Germline CDR1 is MDHEN and CDR2 is SYDVKM. With V trimmed by 11 bases and J by 0 bases, 7 bases remained unmatched. The CDR3 sequence is CAVGGGSSYEQYF. In DNA form, the CDR3 reads TGTGCCGTTGGGGGGGGGAGCTCCTACGAGCAGTACTTC.

The genes are TRBV19 and TRBJ2-3; TRBD2 aligns across 10 bases. The length of the CDR3 is 16 residues. Germline CDR1 is LNHDA and CDR2 is SQIVND (reference sequence). The trim removed 3 bases at V and 0 bases at J, leaving 3 bases unmatched. This CDR3 is CASSMGLATSTDTQYF. The CDR3 DNA sequence: TGTGCCAGTAGTATGGGACTAGCGACAAGCACAGATACGCAGTATTTT.

The DNA of the CDR3 is TGTGCCAGCAGTGACTCCAGACAGGTTGCCAATCAGCCCCAGCATTTT. Its translation: CASSDSRQVANQPQHF. This rearrangement joins TRBV6-4 to TRBJ1-5; D perhaps matches TRBD1 (6 bases). The CDR3 totals 16 residues. Germline CDR1 MRHNA, CDR2 SNTAGT. Trimming removed 0 bases from V and 3 bases from J, with 12 bases in between.

The CDR3 protein is CASAGTGSFYNEQFF. The CDR3 bases are TGCGCCAGCGCGGGGACCGGGAGTTTCTACAATGAGCAGTTCTTC. The chain combines TRBV5-1 with TRBJ2-1, with D perhaps TRBD2 (6 bases). Trimming removed 7 bases from V and 3 bases from J, with 17 bases in between. The CDR3 is made up of 15 amino acids. In germline, CDR1 is SGHRS, CDR2 YFSETQ.

The CDR3 nucleotides are TGCGCCAGCAAAAAGGAAACAGGGGGCACTGAAGCTTTCTTT. Translating it yields CASKKETGGTEAFF. V usage is TRBV5-1 and J usage is TRBJ1-1; 8 nucleotides line up with TRBD1. Germline-derived CDR1 and CDR2 are SGHRS and YFSETQ. CDR3 length: 14 residues. Trimming took 6 bases from V and 4 from J; bases not matched to a gene: 8.

The chain uses TRBV30 and TRBJ2-7; TRBD2 matches at 7 bases. Germline CDR1 is GTSNPN and CDR2 is SVGIG (reference sequence). With V trimmed by 0 bases and J by 0 bases, 2 bases remained unmatched. This CDR3 region has 14 residues. CDR3 DNA: TGTGCCTGGAGTGTGGGAGGGAGCTCCTACGAGCAGTACTTC. Protein: CAWSVGGSSYEQYF.

The chain carries TRBV5-6 and TRBJ1-2; TRBD1 is a possible D gene (6 bases). Germline lookup yields CDR1 SGHDT and CDR2 YYEEEE. Between the trimmed V and J ends, which lost 0 bases and 4 bases, there was a span of 10 bases. The CDR3 length is 14 residues. CDR3 loop: CASSLGDNSYGYTF. The CDR3 DNA follows: TGTGCCAGCAGCTTGGGGGACAATTCCTATGGCTACACCTTC.

The chain recombines TRBV5-1 with TRBJ2-7, with 7 bases identical to TRBD1. J gave up 4 bases and V 2 bases, and 9 bases lay outside the gene matches. Looked up from germline, CDR1 is SGHRS and CDR2 is YFSETQ. This CDR3 spans 15 amino acids. The CDR3 sequence: CASSFLREQGYEQYF. CDR3 sequence (DNA): TGCGCCAGCAGCTTCTTACGGGAACAGGGGTACGAGCAGTACTTC.

V is TRBV18 and J is TRBJ1-1, with no clear D. The CDR3 loop spans 14 amino acids. V lost 3 bases to trimming and J lost 3 bases, with 11 bases between them. The germline V gene has CDR1 KGHSH and CDR2 LQKENI. CDR3 nucleotides: TGTGCCAGCTCACCTGGAGGGAGGGACACTGAAGCTTTCTTT. This sequence encodes CASSPGGRDTEAFF.

The CDR3 DNA sequence: TGTGCCAGCAGTTTAGAGTTCTCCTACAATGAGCAGTTCTTC. It translates to CASSLEFSYNEQFF. The V gene is TRBV27, the J gene TRBJ2-1; D is unclear. The CDR3 is made up of 14 amino acids. Germline assignment: CDR1 MNHEY and CDR2 SMNVEV (reference sequence). Between the trimmed V and J ends, which lost 2 bases and 0 bases, there was a span of 5 bases.

The genes are TRBV9 and TRBJ2-3; perhaps TRBD2 as D (5 bases). CDR3 length: 13 amino acids. The germline V and J ends were trimmed by 4 bases and 4 bases, with 10 bases remaining between them. The germline V gene has CDR1 SGDLS and CDR2 YYNGEE. In nucleotides, the CDR3 is TGTGCCAGCAGCTCCGCGGGCCCAGATACGCAGTATTTT. Translating it yields CASSSAGPDTQYF.

This rearrangement joins TRBV13 to TRBJ2-5, with D maybe TRBD1 (5 bases). The CDR3 sequence is 15 residues long. Trimming cost V 4 bases and J 3 bases, with 15 bases left between them. From germline, CDR1 is PRHDT and CDR2 FYEKMQ (reference sequence). The CDR3 DNA follows: TGTGCCAGCAGCTCCCATCAGGGAAGAAAAGAGACCCAGTACTTC. This encodes CASSSHQGRKETQYF.